What follows are 8 T cell receptor beta chains derived from one specimen sequenced in a study of CD8 T cells in Susac syndrome. Reverse transcription of 0.5 to 1 ug RNA was performed with random hexamers. Each CDR3 protein is one row after TCRdb ran MiXCR on the immunoSEQ multiplex PCR reads. Counted here are around 80,000 distinct CDR3 sequences, 85% to 95% occurring once; the ten biggest clones make up roughly 0.47%. Sequencing input: CD8+ T cells from PBMCs. The receptors were sampled from a human donor with Susac syndrome.

The chain links TRBV7-2 to TRBJ2-7; TRBD1 aligns across 7 bases. This CDR3 comprises 18 residues. In germline, CDR1 is SGHTA, CDR2 FQGNSA. V lost 1 base and J lost 2; bases outside the gene matches: 14. Here the CDR3 reads CASSLVMYNRGPTYEQYF. For the CDR3, the DNA is TGTGCCAGCAGCTTAGTAATGTATAACAGGGGCCCCACCTACGAGCAGTACTTC.

The gene calls are TRBV7-9 and TRBJ1-1; 7 bases map to TRBD1. The J segment lost 0 bases and the V segment lost 5 bases, leaving 9 bases of the junction unmatched. CDR3 length equals 16 residues. Germline lookup yields CDR1 SEHNR and CDR2 FQNEAQ (reference sequence). The DNA for the CDR3 is TGTGCCAGCAGCCATAGGACGGGACAGATGAACACTGAAGCTTTCTTT. Translation: CASSHRTGQMNTEAFF.

This chain joins TRBV20-1 and TRBJ2-1; D is unresolved. Germline CDR1 and CDR2: DFQATT and SNEGSKA (reference sequence). The CDR3 spans 13 residues. Trimming removed 7 bases at V and 4 bases at J, with 14 bases between. CDR3 loop: CSVRTDPYNEQFF. The CDR3 bases are TGCAGTGTTCGGACGGACCCTTACAATGAGCAGTTCTTC.

The chain has TRBV29-1 and TRBJ2-1, with D unresolved. There are 10 residues in the CDR3. CDR1 is SQVTM, CDR2 ANQGSEA, per germline. Deletions cut 3 bases from V and 15 bases from J, with 12 bases between. CDR3: CSVDLDQMFF. The CDR3 nucleotides read TGCAGCGTTGATTTGGACCAGATGTTCTTC.

The chain couples TRBV12-3 or TRBV12-4 to TRBJ2-7; 8 bases agree with TRBD1. The CDR3 covers 14 residues. V was pared by 5 bases and J by 2 bases, with 5 bases of the junction left unmatched. This CDR3 is CASSPTGGTYEQYF. In nucleotides, the CDR3 is TGTGCCAGCAGTCCCACAGGGGGAACCTACGAGCAGTACTTC.

The rearrangement links TRBV5-1 to TRBJ2-1; TRBD1 matches at 7 bases. Germline-derived CDR1 and CDR2 are SGHRS and YFSETQ. This CDR3 has 12 amino acids. With 3 bases clipped from V and 8 bases from J, the junction kept 2 bases outside the gene matches. The CDR3, as DNA: TGCGCCAGCAGCTACACAGGGGATGAGCAGTTCTTC. It encodes CASSYTGDEQFF.

The chain uses TRBV19 and TRBJ1-1; 9 bases align to TRBD1. Germline loops: CDR1 LNHDA, CDR2 SQIVND (reference sequence). Trimming took 7 bases from V and 3 from J; bases not matched to a gene: 6. This CDR3 spans 14 amino acids. The CDR3 region has the DNA TGTGCCAGTAAACCCGACAGGGGGTACACTGAAGCTTTCTTT. This translates into CASKPDRGYTEAFF. The complete variable domain, with remaining parts taken from reference TRBV19 and TRBJ1-1, reads DGGITQSPKYLFRKEGQNVTLSCEQNLNHDAMYWYRQDPGQGLRLIYYSQIVNDFQKGDIAEGYSVSREKKESFPLTVTSAQKNPTAFYLCASKPDRGYTEAFFGQGTRLTVV.

The rearrangement joins TRBV5-4 to TRBJ2-7; a weak D match, TRBD2 (7 bases). This CDR3 comprises 13 residues. V was cut by 6 bases and J by 2 bases, with 12 bases left in between. Germline values: CDR1 SGHNT, CDR2 YYREEE (reference sequence). The CDR3 DNA reads TGTGCCAGCACCAAGGGGGGGACCTACGAGCAGTACTTC. It codes for CASTKGGTYEQYF. The full variable domain, rest sourced from reference TRBV5-4 and TRBJ2-7, is ETGVTQSPTHLIKTRGQQVTLRCSSQSGHNTVSWYQQALGQGPQFIFQYYREEENGRGNFPPRFSGLQFPNYSSELNVNALELDDSALYLCASTKGGTYEQYFGPGTRLTVT.